One sample yielded the 2 T cell receptor beta chains listed below, sequenced in a study of response to subunit inactivated influenza vaccine. TCRdb analysed the RT-PCR reads with MiXCR anew, one entry per CDR3 protein. The data show roughly 790,000 distinct CDR3 sequences, 21% seen once. The source material was PBMCs from blood, sampled 5 to 6 days after vaccination. These receptors all stem from a man aged 50 or older who received an inactivated influenza vaccine.

The V and J genes are TRBV7-2 and TRBJ2-1; TRBD2 aligns across 10 bases. With V trimmed by 5 bases and J by 5 bases, 3 bases remained unmatched. The CDR3 consists of 14 residues. CDR1 SGHTA and CDR2 FQGNSA come from the germline V gene. DNA of the CDR3: TGTGCCAGCAGCAAAAGCGGGGGGGACAATGAGCAGTTCTTC. Its protein product is CASSKSGGDNEQFF.

This clonotype was recorded a few times. The chain links TRBV29-1 to TRBJ2-7; D is unclear. Germline V lookup: CDR1 SQVTM, CDR2 ANQGSEA. The CDR3 is 12 amino acids. Trimming took off 5 bases at V and 7 bases at J, with 15 bases between the two ends. The CDR3 region has the DNA TGCAGCGTTACTTCTTTTGGCCGAGAGCAGTACTTC. Translating gives CSVTSFGREQYF.